Sequencing of this TCR beta chain was carried out in a study of T cell responses to AZD1222 COVID-19 vaccine. The trim removed 0 bases at V and 2 bases at J, leaving 0 bases unmatched. The germline CDR1 and CDR2 sequences are SGHRS and YFSETQ. The CDR3 has 15 amino acids. Points from the study as a whole: Without day 14 samples, only post-peak T cell repertoires were studied. Donors skewed white British and female; clonal diversity was possibly underestimated. There were vaccine-associated CD4 TCRs across spike, dominant at 160-218 and 743-854.

TCRdb's table, derived via immunoSEQ multiplex PCR, lists solely in-frame clones and lacks some. Among 90,000 to 120,000 clones listed, 87% were seen once. As concerns this clone: What it binds is not known.

The TCR originated in an adult who received the AZD1222 COVID-19 vaccine. Sample: peripheral blood, taken 28 days after the second AZD1222 dose. The chain has TRBV5-1 and TRBJ1-3; 9 bases are a match to TRBD1. The CDR3 region has the DNA TGCGCCAGCAGCTTGGGACAGGGGGCTGGAAACACCATATATTTT. Translating it yields CASSLGQGAGNTIYF.